This TCR beta chain is drawn from a study of T cell clonotyping in hematopoietic cell transplantation. Findings and caveats of the study: After transplant, recipient diversity fell while pathologically expanded clonotypes grew through day 180. Cells were unsorted, so CD4 and CD8 contributions were not separated.

Time point indicated: recipient sample about 28 days before transplant, after cytoreduction. Recipient blood drawn about 28 days pretransplant and days 30, 100, 180 after. Trimming left V 3 bases short and J 6 bases short, with 14 bases between. There are 14 residues in the CDR3. Germline V CDR1 and CDR2: LNHDA, SQIVND (reference sequence). In regard to this clone: Antigen: not known.

Sequencing was performed with immunoSEQ multiplex PCR; in TCRdb, only in-frame clones are kept and a portion is missing. The sample carries about 21,000 clones, roughly 90% recorded once. The receptor was isolated from a man younger than 35 with biphenotypic leukemia. Some clones in this sample may be carry-over from other donors' samples. The genes are TRBV19 and TRBJ1-2, with D unclear. The sequences come from peripheral blood mononuclear cells, collected before stem cell transplant. In DNA, the CDR3 is TGTGCCAGTAGTATCCTTCCGGTTGCACATGGCTACACCTTC. It encodes CASSILPVAHGYTF.